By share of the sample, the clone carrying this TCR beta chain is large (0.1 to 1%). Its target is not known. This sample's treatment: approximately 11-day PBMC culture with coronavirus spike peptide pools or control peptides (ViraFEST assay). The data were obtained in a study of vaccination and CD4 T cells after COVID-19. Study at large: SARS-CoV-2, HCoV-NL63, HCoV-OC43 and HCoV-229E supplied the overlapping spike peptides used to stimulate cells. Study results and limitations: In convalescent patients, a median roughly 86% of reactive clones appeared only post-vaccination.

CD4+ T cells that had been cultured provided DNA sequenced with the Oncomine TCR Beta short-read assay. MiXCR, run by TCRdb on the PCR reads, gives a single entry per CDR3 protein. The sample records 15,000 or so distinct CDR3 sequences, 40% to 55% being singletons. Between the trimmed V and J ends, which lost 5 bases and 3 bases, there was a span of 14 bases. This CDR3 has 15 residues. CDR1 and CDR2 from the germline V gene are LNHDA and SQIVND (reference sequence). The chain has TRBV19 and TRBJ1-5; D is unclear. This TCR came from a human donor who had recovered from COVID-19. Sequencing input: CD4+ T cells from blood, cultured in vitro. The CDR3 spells CASSQKADPNQPQHF. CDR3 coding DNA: TGTGCCAGTAGTCAGAAGGCCGATCCCAATCAGCCCCAGCATTTT.